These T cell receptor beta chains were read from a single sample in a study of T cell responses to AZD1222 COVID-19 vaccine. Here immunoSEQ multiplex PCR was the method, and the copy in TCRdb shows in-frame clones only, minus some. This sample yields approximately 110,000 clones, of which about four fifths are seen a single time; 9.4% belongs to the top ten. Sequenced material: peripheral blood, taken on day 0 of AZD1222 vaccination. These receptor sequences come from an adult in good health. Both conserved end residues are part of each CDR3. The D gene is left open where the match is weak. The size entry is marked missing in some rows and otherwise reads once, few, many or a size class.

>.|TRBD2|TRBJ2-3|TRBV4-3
TGCGCCAGCAGCCAATTCCTAGCGGGTACAGATACGCAGTATTTT
CASSQFLAGTDTQYF
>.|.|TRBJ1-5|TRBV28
TGTGCCAGCAGAAATACCGGGCCCAGGGTGCAGCATTTT
CASRNTGPRVQHF
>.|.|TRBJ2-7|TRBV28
TGTGCCAGCAATGGCTACCCCTACTACGAGCAGTACTTC
CASNGYPYYEQYF
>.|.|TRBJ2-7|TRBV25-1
TGTGCCAGCAGTCCCCCGGGACATCGGGGCGAGCAGTACTTC
CASSPPGHRGEQYF
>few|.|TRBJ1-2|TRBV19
TGTGCCAGTAACCCTCTCGGCGCTAACTATGGCTACACCTTC
CASNPLGANYGYTF
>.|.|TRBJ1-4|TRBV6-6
TGTGCCAGCAGGAGGGAAAGAGGGGAAAAACTGTTTTTT
CASRRERGEKLFF
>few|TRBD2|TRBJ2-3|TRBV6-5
TGTGCCAGCAGTCGTAGCGGGGGGGCAACAGATACGCAGTATTTT
CASSRSGGATDTQYF
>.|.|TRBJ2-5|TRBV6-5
TGTGCCAGCAGGAGGAGGGGAGAGACCCAGTACTTC
CASRRRGETQYF
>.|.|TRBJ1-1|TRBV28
TGTGCCAGCAGTATGAACACTGAAGCTTTCTTT
CASSMNTEAFF
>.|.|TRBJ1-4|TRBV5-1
TGCGCCAGCAGCCCGGCCGGGTATGATGAAAAACTGTTTTTT
CASSPAGYDEKLFF
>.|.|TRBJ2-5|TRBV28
TGTGCCAGCAGTTTATTCGCGGCAAATCAGTTAGAGACCCAGTACTTC
CASSLFAANQLETQYF
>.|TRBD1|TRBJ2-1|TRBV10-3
TGTGCCATCAGGGAGGGGACAGGGGGTTTTCGGTCCTACAATGAGCAGTTCTTC
CAIREGTGGFRSYNEQFF
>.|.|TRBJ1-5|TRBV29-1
TGCAGCGTTGAAGTGGGGGCGGGAAATCAGCCCCAGCATTTT
CSVEVGAGNQPQHF
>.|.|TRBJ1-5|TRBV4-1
TGCGCCAGCAGCCAAGACCTGGCCTCAAGTAGCAATCAGCCCCAGCATTTT
CASSQDLASSSNQPQHF
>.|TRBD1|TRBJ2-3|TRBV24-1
TGTGCCACCAGTACTAGACAGGGGCGCACAGATACGCAGTATTTT
CATSTRQGRTDTQYF
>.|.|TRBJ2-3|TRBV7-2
TGTGCCAGCAGCGGATTCACAGATACGCAGTATTTT
CASSGFTDTQYF
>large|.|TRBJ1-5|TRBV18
TGTGCCAGCTCACCACCATGCCCGCCCAAACGGACCCAGCCCCAGCATTTT
CASSPPCPPKRTQPQHF
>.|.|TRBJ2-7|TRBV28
TGTGCCAGCAGCGGTTCGTACGAGCAGTACTTC
CASSGSYEQYF
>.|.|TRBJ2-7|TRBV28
TGTGCCAGCAGTCTTGCCCACGAGCAGTACTTC
CASSLAHEQYF
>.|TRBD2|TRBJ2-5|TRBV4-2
TGTGCCAGCAGCCAAGGAGAACTTGGGCTAGCGGGAGGAGAGACCCAGTACTTC
CASSQGELGLAGGETQYF
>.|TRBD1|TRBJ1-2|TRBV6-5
TGTGCCAGCAGTTTCCAGGGGGCACCCTATGGCTACACCTTC
CASSFQGAPYGYTF
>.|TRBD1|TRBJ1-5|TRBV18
TGTGCCAGCTCAGACAGGGTAATCGGCAATCAGCCCCAGCATTTT
CASSDRVIGNQPQHF
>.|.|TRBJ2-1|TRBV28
TGTGCCAGCAGTGTGGCGCCCATGGGGTATGAGCAGTTCTTC
CASSVAPMGYEQFF
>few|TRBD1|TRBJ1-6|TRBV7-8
TGTGCCAGCAGCTTAATTCTTCGGTCAGGGGGTGCACCCCTCCACTTT
CASSLILRSGGAPLHF
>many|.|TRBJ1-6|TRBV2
TGTGCCAGCAGTGAATGGGGACACGGAAATTCACCCCTCCACTTT
CASSEWGHGNSPLHF
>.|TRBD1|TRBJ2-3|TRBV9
TGTGCCAGCAGCCAACCAGGGGGCAGCCTCACAGATACGCAGTATTTT
CASSQPGGSLTDTQYF
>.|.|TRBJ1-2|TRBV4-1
TGCGCCAGCAGCCAACAGGTTAGCGCAGAAGTAGCTAACTATGGCTACACCTTC
CASSQQVSAEVANYGYTF
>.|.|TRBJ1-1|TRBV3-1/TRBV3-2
TGTGCCAGCAGTTACCGGGGCGGGGGCCCAGCTTTCTTT
CASSYRGGGPAFF
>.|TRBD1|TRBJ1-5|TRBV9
TGTGCCAGCAGCCCGACAGGGCATAGCAATCAGCCCCAGCATTTT
CASSPTGHSNQPQHF
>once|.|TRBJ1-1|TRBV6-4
TGTGCCAGCAGTGAAGACTGGAACACTGAAGCTTTCTTT
CASSEDWNTEAFF
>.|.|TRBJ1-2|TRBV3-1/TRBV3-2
TGTGCCAGCAGCCAGGACAAGGGATATGGCTACACCTTC
CASSQDKGYGYTF
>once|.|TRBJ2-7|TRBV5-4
TGTGCCAGCAGCCAACCACCCGGGGACGAGCAGTACTTC
CASSQPPGDEQYF
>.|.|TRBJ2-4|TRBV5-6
TGTGCCAGCAGTTCCGTCACAGAGAGAATAGCCAAAAACATTCAGTACTTC
CASSSVTERIAKNIQYF
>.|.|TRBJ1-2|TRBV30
TGTGCCTGGAGTGGACAGGAGGCCTATGGCTACACCTTC
CAWSGQEAYGYTF
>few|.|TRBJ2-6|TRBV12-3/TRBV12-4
TGTGCCAGCAGTGACTCTGGGGCCAACGTCCTGACTTTC
CASSDSGANVLTF
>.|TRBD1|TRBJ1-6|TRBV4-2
TGTGCCAGCAGCCAAGCTTGGGACAGGGATTCACCCCTCCACTTT
CASSQAWDRDSPLHF
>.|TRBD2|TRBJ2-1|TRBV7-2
TGTGCCAGCAGCTCCGGACGACTAGCGGGGGCTAATGAGCAGTTCTTC
CASSSGRLAGANEQFF
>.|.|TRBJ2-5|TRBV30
TGTGCCTGGACGGCTGGGGTCGTAGAGACCCAGTACTTC
CAWTAGVVETQYF
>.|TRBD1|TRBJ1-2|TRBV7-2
TGTGCCAGCAGTTCGGGACAGGGGATTTGGGATTCCACCTTC
CASSSGQGIWDSTF
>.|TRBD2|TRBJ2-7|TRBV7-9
TGTGCCAGCAGCTTCCTACTAGCGAGGGAGCAGTACTTC
CASSFLLAREQYF
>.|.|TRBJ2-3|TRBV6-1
TGTGCCACCTCTCTCGGCCAGCTAAACACAGATACGCAGTATTTT
CATSLGQLNTDTQYF
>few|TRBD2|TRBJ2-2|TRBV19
TGTGCCAGTAGTATGCGGACTAGCGGGAGGGCTTGGGAGCTGTTTTTT
CASSMRTSGRAWELFF
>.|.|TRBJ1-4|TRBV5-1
TGCGCCAGCAGAGTGGTCGCAGGTGTAGGGGAAAAACTGTTTTTT
CASRVVAGVGEKLFF
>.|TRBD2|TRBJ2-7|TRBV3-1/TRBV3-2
TGTGCCAGCAGCCAGGGGGGACTAGGATCGTACGAGCAGTACTTC
CASSQGGLGSYEQYF
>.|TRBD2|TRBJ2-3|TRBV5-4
TGTGCCAGCAGCTTGACTAGCGGGGCGGTAGATACGCAGTATTTT
CASSLTSGAVDTQYF
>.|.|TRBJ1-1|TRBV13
TGTGCCAGCAGCTTTGAAACTGAAGCTTTCTTT
CASSFETEAFF
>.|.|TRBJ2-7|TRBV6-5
TGTGCCAGCAGCGGACAGCTCTACGAGCAGTCCTTC
CASSGQLYEQSF
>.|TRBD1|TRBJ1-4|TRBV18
TGTGCCAGCTCACTCGGACAGGGCCGCGAAAAACTGTTTTTT
CASSLGQGREKLFF
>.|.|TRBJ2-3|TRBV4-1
TGCCCCAGCAGCCCAGGGGGGGCATCAGATACGCAGTATTTT
CPSSPGGASDTQYF
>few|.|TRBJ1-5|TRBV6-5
TGTGCCAGCAGTTACTCGACTGCCCCGGGGCCCCAGCATTTT
CASSYSTAPGPQHF
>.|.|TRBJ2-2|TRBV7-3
TGTGCCAGCAGCTTAATGGCCAGGACGAACACCGGGGAGCTGTTTTTT
CASSLMARTNTGELFF
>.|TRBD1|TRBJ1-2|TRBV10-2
TGCGCCAGCAGTGAAGGTTTGCGCAGGGGGAACTATGGCTACACCTTC
CASSEGLRRGNYGYTF
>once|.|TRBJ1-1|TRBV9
TGTGCCAGCAGCGAGGGCGGGGTAATGAACACTGAAGCTTTCTTT
CASSEGGVMNTEAFF
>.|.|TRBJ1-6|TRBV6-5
TGTGCCATCCGAGAGGGGAACCTTAATTCACCCCTCCACTTT
CAIREGNLNSPLHF
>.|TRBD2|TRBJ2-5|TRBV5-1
TGCGCCAGCAGCTTGGGACTAGCGGGGGGAGAAGAGACCCAGTACTTC
CASSLGLAGGEETQYF
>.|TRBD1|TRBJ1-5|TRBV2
TGTGCCAGCAGTCGACAGGGGTCGGGCAATCAGCCCCAGCATTTT
CASSRQGSGNQPQHF
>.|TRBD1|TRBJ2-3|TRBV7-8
TGTGCCAGCAGCTTAGAGGGGACAGGGAGCACAGATACGCAGTATTTT
CASSLEGTGSTDTQYF
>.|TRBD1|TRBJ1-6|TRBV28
TGTGCCAGCAGTTCCGGGTACAGGGGGAACTCACCCCTCCACTTT
CASSSGYRGNSPLHF
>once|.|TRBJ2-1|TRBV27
TGTGCCAGCAGTTTATCGCAGGGTAGTTTCAATGAGCAGTTCTTC
CASSLSQGSFNEQFF
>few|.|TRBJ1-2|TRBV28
TGTGCCAGCAGTGGGGATTACTATGGCTACACCTTC
CASSGDYYGYTF